This paragraph reports one T cell receptor beta chain. The antigen remains unidentified. The repertoire was sequenced with immunoSEQ multiplex PCR; TCRdb's copy has only in-frame clones and lacks some. The table has 55,000 to 80,000 clones, 76% seen once; the top ten hold over 13%. Germline V lookup: CDR1 SGHKS, CDR2 YYEKEE (reference sequence). This CDR3 comprises 14 residues. V shed 6 bases and J shed 2 bases, with 12 bases lying between them. This sample is part of a study of T cell responses to AZD1222 COVID-19 vaccine. Study-wide results and caveats: Repertoires in all cases were sampled only once the peak T cell response had passed. Unmutated variant regions are reportedly targeted by nearly half of spike-specific TCRs. Seropositivity was recorded at baseline in only five to seven AZD1222 recipients.

The TCR originated in an adult in good health. This chain connects TRBV5-5 to TRBJ1-3, with TRBD1 as a possible D gene (5 bases). Material: peripheral blood, obtained on day 0 of AZD1222 vaccination. This CDR3 reads CASNLQGAGNTIYF. DNA for the CDR3: TGTGCCAGCAACCTCCAGGGAGCTGGAAACACCATATATTTT.